This TCR beta chain is drawn from a study of shared clonotypes between healthy human individuals. General study results and limits: The naive CD4 repertoires of four donors were compared, and around 4.7% of clonotypes were shared. Clonotypes which were not shared had lower generation probabilities than clonotypes that all four donors shared. Among the subsets, naive ones generally showed larger estimated richness than memory ones.

CDR1 and CDR2 from the germline V gene are SGDLS and YYNGEE. Trimming removed 0 bases from V and 4 bases from J, with 13 bases in between. The CDR3 is 16 amino acids. Sequenced by immunoSEQ multiplex PCR; TCRdb stores in-frame clones only, minus some. Counted here are approximately 2,200,000 clones, about 92% occurring once; the ten biggest clones make up under 2%. Note on this clone: Its antigen is unidentified.

It was CD45RO-negative cells, positively selected for CCR7, that made up naive CD8 cells, with terminally differentiated effector memory CD45RA+ cells excluded. V gene TRBV9 combines with J gene TRBJ2-2; the D gene is possibly TRBD2 (5 bases). Material: naive CD8+ T cells from PBMCs. The clonotype comes from a man between 18 and 35 years old in good health. Some clones in this sample may be carry-over from other donors' samples. CDR3 sequence reads: CASSVGGSDTTGELFF. The CDR3 region has the DNA TGTGCCAGCAGCGTAGGTGGTAGCGACACCACCGGGGAGCTGTTTTTT.